Described below is a single T cell receptor (beta chain) sequence and its context. This CDR3 is 15 amino acids long. From germline, CDR1 is LGHNA and CDR2 YNFKEQ. Trimming removed 1 base at V and 7 bases at J, with 17 bases between. The record originates from a study of blood T cell repertoires in COVID-19. On the study more broadly: Acute-phase and convalescent COVID-19 samples originated in the United States, Italy and Spain.

Authors' analysis steps: Estimation of nucleated cell counts was performed using reference gene primer amplification. Sequencing used immunoSEQ multiplex PCR; TCRdb keeps in-frame clones, though not all of them. The D gene and trimming were derived from the DNA, and the V and J assignments and clone size from that table. The table shows about 360,000 clones, with around 87% occurring only once. The rearrangement joins TRBV4-2 to TRBJ2-7; D call uncertain. Sequencing was performed on peripheral blood. The receptor comes from a human donor in a cohort sampled during active COVID-19. The DNA for the CDR3 is TGTGCCAGCAGCCAAGGAGGCTCTGAAAGGCGGGAGCAGTACTTC. Its protein product is CASSQGGSERREQYF.